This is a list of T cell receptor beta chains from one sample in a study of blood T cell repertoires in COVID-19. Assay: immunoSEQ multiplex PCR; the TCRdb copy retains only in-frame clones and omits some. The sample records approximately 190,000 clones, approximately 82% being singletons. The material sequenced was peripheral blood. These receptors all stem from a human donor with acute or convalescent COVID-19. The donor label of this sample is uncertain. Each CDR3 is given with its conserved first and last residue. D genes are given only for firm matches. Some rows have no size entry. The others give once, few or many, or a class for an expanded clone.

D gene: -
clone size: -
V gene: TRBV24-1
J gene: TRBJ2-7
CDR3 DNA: TGTGCCACCAGTGACAGGGCGTACGAGCAGTACTTC
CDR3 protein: CATSDRAYEQYF

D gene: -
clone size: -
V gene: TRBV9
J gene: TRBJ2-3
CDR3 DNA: TGTGCCAGCAGCCCTAGGGGGAGCACAGATACGCAGTATTTT
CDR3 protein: CASSPRGSTDTQYF

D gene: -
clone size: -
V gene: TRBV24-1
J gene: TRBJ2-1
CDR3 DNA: TGTGCCACCAGTGACCCAAAGAAGACACATGAGCAGTTCTTC
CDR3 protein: CATSDPKKTHEQFF

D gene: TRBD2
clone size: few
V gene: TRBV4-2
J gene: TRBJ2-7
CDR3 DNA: TGTGCCAGCAGCCAAGACTTGGCGGGAGCTCCATACGAGCAGTACTTC
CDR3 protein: CASSQDLAGAPYEQYF

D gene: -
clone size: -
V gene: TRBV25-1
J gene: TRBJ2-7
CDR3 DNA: TGTGCCAGCAGTGAATCCGGGGGACTCTACGAGCAGTACTTC
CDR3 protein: CASSESGGLYEQYF

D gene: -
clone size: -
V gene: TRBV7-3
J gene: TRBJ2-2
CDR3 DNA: TGTGCCAGCAGCTTAGAAACAACGAACACCGGGGAGCTGTTTTTT
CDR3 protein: CASSLETTNTGELFF

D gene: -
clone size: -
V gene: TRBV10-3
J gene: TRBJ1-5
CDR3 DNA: TGTGCCATCAGGCCAGGGAGCAATCAGCCCCAGCATTTT
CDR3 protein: CAIRPGSNQPQHF

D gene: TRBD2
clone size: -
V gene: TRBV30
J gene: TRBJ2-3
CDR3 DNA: TGTGCCTGGAGTGTACCAATAGCGGGAGTAGCAGATACGCAGTATTTT
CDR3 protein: CAWSVPIAGVADTQYF

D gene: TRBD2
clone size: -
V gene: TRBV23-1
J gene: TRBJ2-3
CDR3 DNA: TGCGCCAGCAGTCAGCCGGGTGGGAAAACGACTCCTGATGGACTAGCGGTAACAGATACGCAGTATTTT
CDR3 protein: CASSQPGGKTTPDGLAVTDTQYF

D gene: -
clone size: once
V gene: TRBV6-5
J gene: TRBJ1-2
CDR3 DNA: TGTGCCAGCAGTTATCGATCCGACAGAAACTATGGCTACACCTTC
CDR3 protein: CASSYRSDRNYGYTF

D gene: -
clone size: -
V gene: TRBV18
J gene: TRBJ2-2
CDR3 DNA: TGTGCCAGCACCGGAGACAGCTTCGGGGAGCTGTTTTTT
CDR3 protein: CASTGDSFGELFF

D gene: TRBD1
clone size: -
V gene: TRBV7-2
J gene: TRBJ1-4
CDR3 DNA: TGTGCCAGCAGCCCCCGGACAGGGTTGTGGGAAAAACTGTTTTTT
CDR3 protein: CASSPRTGLWEKLFF

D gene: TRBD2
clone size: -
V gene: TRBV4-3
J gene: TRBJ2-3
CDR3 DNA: TGCGCCAGCAGCCAAATGGAATTTGGGACTAGCGGGGCAGCTAGCACAGATACGCAGTATTTT
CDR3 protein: CASSQMEFGTSGAASTDTQYF

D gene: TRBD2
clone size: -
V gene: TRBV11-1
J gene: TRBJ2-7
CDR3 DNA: TGTGCCAGCAGCGCCTTAGCGGGAGGGAACTCCTACGAGCAGTACTTC
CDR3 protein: CASSALAGGNSYEQYF

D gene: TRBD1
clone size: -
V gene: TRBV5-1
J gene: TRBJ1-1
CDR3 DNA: TGCGCCAGCAGCTTGGCCATTTGGGGACAGGGAGGAATGAACACTGAAGCTTTCTTT
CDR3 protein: CASSLAIWGQGGMNTEAFF

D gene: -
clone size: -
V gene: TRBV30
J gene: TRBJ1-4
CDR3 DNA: TGTGCCTGGAGTAACCGACAGGAAAATGAAAAACTGTTTTTT
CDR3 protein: CAWSNRQENEKLFF

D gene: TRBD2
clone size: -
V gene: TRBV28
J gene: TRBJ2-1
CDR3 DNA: TGTGCCAGCAGTCCATTCTTAGCGGGTGGCTACAATGAGCAGTTCTTC
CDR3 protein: CASSPFLAGGYNEQFF

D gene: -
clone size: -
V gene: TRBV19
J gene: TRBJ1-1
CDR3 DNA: TGTGCCAGTAGTGACTGGACAGTCAACACTGAAGCTTTCTTT
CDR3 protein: CASSDWTVNTEAFF

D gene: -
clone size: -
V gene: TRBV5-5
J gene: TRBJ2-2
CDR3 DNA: TGTGCCAGCAGCCGGAACACCGGGGAGCTGTTTTTT
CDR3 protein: CASSRNTGELFF

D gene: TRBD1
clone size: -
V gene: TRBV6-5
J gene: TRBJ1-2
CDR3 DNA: TGTGCCAGCAGTTACCGGCAGGGGGCTGGCTATGGCTACACCTTC
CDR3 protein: CASSYRQGAGYGYTF

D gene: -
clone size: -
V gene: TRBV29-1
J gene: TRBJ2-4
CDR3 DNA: TGCAGCGTTGCAGGTCTGAAAAACATTCAGTACTTC
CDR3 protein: CSVAGLKNIQYF

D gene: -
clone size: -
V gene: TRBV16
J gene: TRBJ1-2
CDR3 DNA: TGTGCCAGCAGCCCCCATTCCAAGGGGGATGGTGGCTACACCTTC
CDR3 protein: CASSPHSKGDGGYTF

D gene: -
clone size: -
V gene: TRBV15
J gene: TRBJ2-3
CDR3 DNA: TGTGCCACCAGCAGAGGGGAGGGGGGAGGCACAGATACGCAGTATTTT
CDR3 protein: CATSRGEGGGTDTQYF

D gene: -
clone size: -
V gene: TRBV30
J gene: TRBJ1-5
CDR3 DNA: TGTGCCTGGAGTTCAAACAGGGTCAATCAGCCCCAGCATTTT
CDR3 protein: CAWSSNRVNQPQHF

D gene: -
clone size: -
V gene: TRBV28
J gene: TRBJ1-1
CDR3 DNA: TGTGCCAGCAGGGGGCTGACTGAAGCTTTCTTT
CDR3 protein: CASRGLTEAFF

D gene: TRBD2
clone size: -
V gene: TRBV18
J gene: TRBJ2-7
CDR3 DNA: TGTGCCAGCTCACTAAATGGCCTAGCGGGAGCCAGCTCCTACGAGCAGTACTTC
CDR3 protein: CASSLNGLAGASSYEQYF

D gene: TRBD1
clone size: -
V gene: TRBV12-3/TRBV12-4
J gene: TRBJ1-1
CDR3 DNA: TGTGCCAGCAGCACAGGGGCCGGTGCTGAAGCTTTCTTT
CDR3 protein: CASSTGAGAEAFF

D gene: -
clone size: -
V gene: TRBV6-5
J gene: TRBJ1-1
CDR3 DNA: TGTGCCAGCAGTTACCAGGGTACCATGAACACTGAAGCTTTCTTT
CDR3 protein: CASSYQGTMNTEAFF

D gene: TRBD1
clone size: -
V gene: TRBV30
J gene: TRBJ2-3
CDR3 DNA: TGTGCCTGGACCCACTTCGGACAGGGGGGGGATACGCAGTATTTT
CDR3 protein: CAWTHFGQGGDTQYF

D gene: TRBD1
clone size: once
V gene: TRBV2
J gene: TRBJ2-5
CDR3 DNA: TGTGCCAGCAGTGGTAACAGGGGGATGGGCGAGACCCAGTACTTC
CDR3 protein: CASSGNRGMGETQYF

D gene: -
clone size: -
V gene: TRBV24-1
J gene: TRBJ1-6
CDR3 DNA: TGTGCCACCACGGACAAATGGAATTCACCCCTCCACTTT
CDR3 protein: CATTDKWNSPLHF

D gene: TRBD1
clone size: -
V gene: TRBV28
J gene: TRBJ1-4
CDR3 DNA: TGTGCCAGCAGCCAGGGGACAGGACGCGAAAAACTGTTTTTT
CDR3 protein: CASSQGTGREKLFF

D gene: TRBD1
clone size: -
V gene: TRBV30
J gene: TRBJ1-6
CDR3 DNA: TGTGCCTGGAGTAGTGGACAGGGGAGCTCCTATAATTCACCCCTCCACTTT
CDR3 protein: CAWSSGQGSSYNSPLHF

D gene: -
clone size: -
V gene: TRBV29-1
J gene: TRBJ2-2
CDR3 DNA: TGCAGCGCTAGGCAGGTTAACACCGGGGAGCTGTTTTTT
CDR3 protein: CSARQVNTGELFF

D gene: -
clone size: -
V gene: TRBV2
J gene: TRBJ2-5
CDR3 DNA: TGTGCCTCCGGGGCAGGACAGCACCAGGAGACCCAGTACTTC
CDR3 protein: CASGAGQHQETQYF

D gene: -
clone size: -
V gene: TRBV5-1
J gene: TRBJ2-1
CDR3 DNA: TGCGCCAGCAGCTTGGGAGTCAGGGGGGCAGGGAATGAGCAGTTCTTC
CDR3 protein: CASSLGVRGAGNEQFF

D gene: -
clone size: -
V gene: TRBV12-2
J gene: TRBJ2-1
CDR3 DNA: TGTGCAAGTCGCTTAGAGTCGGCGGGAAGCTCCTACAATGAGCAGTTCTTC
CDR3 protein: CASRLESAGSSYNEQFF

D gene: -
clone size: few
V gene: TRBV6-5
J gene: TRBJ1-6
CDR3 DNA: TGTGCCAGCAGTTACTCGACTGTCTCTAATTCACCCCTCCACTTT
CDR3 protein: CASSYSTVSNSPLHF

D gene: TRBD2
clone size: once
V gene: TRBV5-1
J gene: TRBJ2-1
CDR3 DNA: TGCGCCAGCAGCCCCGGGACTAGCGGGAGGAGGGGTGAGCAGTTCTTC
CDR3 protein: CASSPGTSGRRGEQFF

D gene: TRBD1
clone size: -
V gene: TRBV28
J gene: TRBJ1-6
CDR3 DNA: TGTGCCAGCAGTTCCTCTAACAGGGGCCGGGGTTCACCCCTCCACTTT
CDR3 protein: CASSSSNRGRGSPLHF

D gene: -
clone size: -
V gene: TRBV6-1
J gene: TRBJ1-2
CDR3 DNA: TGTGCCAGCAGTGAACTCCCAGGGTCGGCTAACTATGGCTACACCTTC
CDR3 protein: CASSELPGSANYGYTF

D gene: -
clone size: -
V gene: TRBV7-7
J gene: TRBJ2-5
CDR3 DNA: TGTGCCAGCAGCCGTGAGGGGGCAGGGGGAGGTAGAGAGACCCAGTACTTC
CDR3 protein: CASSREGAGGGRETQYF

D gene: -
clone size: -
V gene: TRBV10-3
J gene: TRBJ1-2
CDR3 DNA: TGTGCCATCAGGACACCCGTAGAGTTAGGCTACACCTTC
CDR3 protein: CAIRTPVELGYTF

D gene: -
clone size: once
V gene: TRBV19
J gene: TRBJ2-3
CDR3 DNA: TGTGCCAGTAGTATAGAGAACCGGGGTACGCAGTATTTT
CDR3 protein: CASSIENRGTQYF

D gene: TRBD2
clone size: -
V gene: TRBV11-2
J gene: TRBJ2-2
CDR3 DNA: TGTGCCAGCAGCTTGGGACTAGCGGGAGGGAAGTGGACCGGGGAGCTGTTTTTT
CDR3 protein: CASSLGLAGGKWTGELFF

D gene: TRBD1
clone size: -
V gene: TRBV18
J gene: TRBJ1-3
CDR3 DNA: TGTGCCAGCTCACCTCAAGACAGGGGGTACTCTGGCACCATATATTTT
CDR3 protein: CASSPQDRGYSGTIYF

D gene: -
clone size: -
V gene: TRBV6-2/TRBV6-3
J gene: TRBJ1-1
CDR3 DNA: TGTGCCAGCAGTCACACGCCCGAGGGGAACACTGAAGCTTTCTTT
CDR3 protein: CASSHTPEGNTEAFF

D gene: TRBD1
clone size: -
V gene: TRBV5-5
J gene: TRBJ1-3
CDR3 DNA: TGTGCCAGCAGCAGGGGGACAGGGAGAGGAAACACCATATATTTT
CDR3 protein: CASSRGTGRGNTIYF

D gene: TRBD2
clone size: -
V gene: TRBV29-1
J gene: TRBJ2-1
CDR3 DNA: TGCAGCGTTGAAGAACGACTAGCGGGAAGGGTGGCCTACAATGAGCAGTTCTTC
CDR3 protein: CSVEERLAGRVAYNEQFF

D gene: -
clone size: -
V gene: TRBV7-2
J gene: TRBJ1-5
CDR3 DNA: TGTGCCAGCAGCTTACAGCAGGGGCAGCCCCAGCATTTT
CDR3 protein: CASSLQQGQPQHF

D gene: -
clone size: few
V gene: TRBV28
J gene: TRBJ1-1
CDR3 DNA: TGTGCCAGCTGCTACAGGGTGAACACTGAAGCTTTCTTT
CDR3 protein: CASCYRVNTEAFF

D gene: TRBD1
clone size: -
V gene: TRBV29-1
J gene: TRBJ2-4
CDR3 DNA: TGCAGCGCACTGACCGCGGACAGGGGGCTGAACATTCAGTACTTC
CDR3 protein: CSALTADRGLNIQYF

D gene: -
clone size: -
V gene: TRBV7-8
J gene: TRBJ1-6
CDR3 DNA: TGTGCCAGCAGCTTAGGTTGGGAGGGCTCACCCCTCCACTTT
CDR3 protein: CASSLGWEGSPLHF

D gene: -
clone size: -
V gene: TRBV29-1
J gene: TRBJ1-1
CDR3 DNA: TGCAGCGTTCTTCAGGGGTTGAAGGACACTGAAGCTTTCTTT
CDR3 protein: CSVLQGLKDTEAFF

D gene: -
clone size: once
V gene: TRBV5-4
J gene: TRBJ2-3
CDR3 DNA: TGTGCCAGCAGCTTGCAGGGTTTGGGAGATACGCAGTATTTT
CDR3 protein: CASSLQGLGDTQYF

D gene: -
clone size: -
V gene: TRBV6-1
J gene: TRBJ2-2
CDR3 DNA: TGTGCCAGCAGTGAAGCCTGGCGGCATATTCGAAACACCGGGGAGCTGTTTTTT
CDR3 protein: CASSEAWRHIRNTGELFF

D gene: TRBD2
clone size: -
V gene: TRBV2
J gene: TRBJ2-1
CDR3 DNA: TGTGCCAGCAGTGTCACTAGCGTCTACAATGAGCAGTTCTTC
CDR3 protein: CASSVTSVYNEQFF

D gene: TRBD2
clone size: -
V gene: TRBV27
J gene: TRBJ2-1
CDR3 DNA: TGTGCCAGCAGCTCGACTAGCGGGAGGGCCGGGGAGCAGTTCTTC
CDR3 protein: CASSSTSGRAGEQFF